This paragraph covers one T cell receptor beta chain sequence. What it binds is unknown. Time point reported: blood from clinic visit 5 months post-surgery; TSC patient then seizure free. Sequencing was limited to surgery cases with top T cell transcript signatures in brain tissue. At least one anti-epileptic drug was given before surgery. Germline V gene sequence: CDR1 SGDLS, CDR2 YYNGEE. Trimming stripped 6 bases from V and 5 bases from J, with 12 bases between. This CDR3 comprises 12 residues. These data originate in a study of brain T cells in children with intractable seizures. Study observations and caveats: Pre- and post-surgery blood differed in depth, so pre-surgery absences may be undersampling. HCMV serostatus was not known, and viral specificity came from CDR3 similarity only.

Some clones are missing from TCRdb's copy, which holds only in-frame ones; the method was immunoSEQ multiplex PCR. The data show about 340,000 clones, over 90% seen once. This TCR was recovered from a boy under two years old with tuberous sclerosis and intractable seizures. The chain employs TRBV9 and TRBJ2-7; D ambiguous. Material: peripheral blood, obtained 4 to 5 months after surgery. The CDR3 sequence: CASIRRAHEQYF. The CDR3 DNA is TGTGCCAGCATTCGTCGGGCCCACGAGCAGTACTTC.